The 15 T cell receptor beta chains below all came from one sample that was sequenced in a study of monozygotic twins with inflammatory bowel disease. TCRdb re-called the 5' RACE reads; one entry per CDR3 protein, DNA not given. Found here are fewer than 550,000 distinct CDR3 sequences; the top ten clones hold about 2.3%. Sequenced: blood. The receptors were sampled from a human donor with ulcerative colitis or Crohn's disease, or a healthy co-twin of an affected twin (not recorded which).

V gene TRBV20-1 combines with J gene TRBJ2-7; TCRdb designates TRBD2, a call that cannot be tested without DNA. The CDR3 spans 14 residues. In germline, CDR1 is DFQATT, CDR2 SNEGSKA (reference sequence). CDR3 protein: CSAISSGRSLEQYF.

The CDR3 loop is CASSGDLPPQHF. The V call is TRBV19, the J call TRBJ1-5. The CDR3 consists of 12 residues. Germline assignment: CDR1 LNHDA and CDR2 SQIVND (reference sequence).

The rearrangement uses TRBV11-2 and TRBJ2-7. The CDR3 sequence is 11 residues long. Germline CDR1 SGHAT, CDR2 FQNNGV. CDR3 protein: CASSPGLEQYF.

The chain links TRBV7-6 to TRBJ2-7; TCRdb's D gene call, TRBD2, goes unchecked for lack of DNA. Germline V gives CDR1 SGHVS, CDR2 FNYEAQ. CDR3 length equals 14 residues. The CDR3 sequence is CASSFTPSQDEQYF.

V gene TRBV5-4 combines with J gene TRBJ2-1; the D call from TCRdb, TRBD1, cannot be confirmed without DNA. This CDR3 spans 16 amino acids. Looked up from germline, CDR1 is SGHNT and CDR2 is YYREEE (reference sequence). The CDR3: CASKRVGGSSYNEQFF.

CDR3 residues: CASSPGGSSSYNEQFF. The chain uses TRBV5-1 and TRBJ2-1; TCRdb lists TRBD1, though no DNA is available to test this call. Germline V gene data show CDR1 as SGHRS and CDR2 as YFSETQ. The CDR3 length is 16 residues.

The chain has TRBV5-4 and TRBJ2-1. The CDR3 spans 15 residues. Germline loops: CDR1 SGHNT, CDR2 YYREEE (reference sequence). The CDR3 region is CASSLGPAAGDEQFF.

CDR3 sequence: CAWSVLGYNEQFF. The gene calls are TRBV30 and TRBJ2-1. Germline lookup yields CDR1 GTSNPN and CDR2 SVGIG (reference sequence). The CDR3 runs to 13 residues.

The rearrangement joins TRBV7-2 to TRBJ2-1; the D gene TCRdb calls, TRBD1, cannot be checked with no DNA. The germline V gene has CDR1 SGHTA and CDR2 FQGNSA. The CDR3 length is 14 residues. The chain's CDR3 is CASSLDRGRYEQFF.

The J gene is TRBJ2-6, the V gene TRBV7-2. In germline, CDR1 is SGHTA, CDR2 FQGNSA. The CDR3 totals 12 residues. The CDR3 reads CASSLGANVLTF.

The CDR3 loop is CASSLTRGRVDEQFF. The V call is TRBV12-3 or TRBV12-4, the J call TRBJ2-1; TCRdb calls TRBD2, which cannot be checked without DNA. The CDR3 sequence is 15 residues long.

The rearrangement links TRBV6-6 to TRBJ2-2; no DNA is available, so the TRBD1 call from TCRdb remains unchecked. The CDR3 extends over 12 amino acids. The germline gives CDR1 MNHNY, CDR2 SVGAGI (reference sequence). CDR3: CASRPPGLLLFF.

The V gene is TRBV7-6, the J gene TRBJ1-6; TCRdb's assignment of TRBD1 cannot be checked, as there is no DNA. Looked up from germline, CDR1 is SGHVS and CDR2 is FNYEAQ. This CDR3 is built from 14 residues. CDR3 region: CASSPGTQSSPLHF.

V and J are TRBV19 and TRBJ2-7; lacking DNA, the TRBD1 call made by TCRdb goes unchecked. Looked up from germline, CDR1 is LNHDA and CDR2 is SQIVND (reference sequence). The CDR3 runs 13 residues. The CDR3 sequence: CASSRTPTYEQYF.

The chain has TRBV5-4 and TRBJ2-5; there is no DNA to check the TCRdb D call of TRBD1. The CDR3 has 14 residues. Germline assignment: CDR1 SGHNT and CDR2 YYREEE (reference sequence). CDR3 loop: CASSFGMGDETQYF.